This T cell receptor beta chain was identified during a study of cytomegalovirus exposure and HLA in healthy donors. Whole-study findings and limits: In an earlier analysis, most TCR beta V segments were productive about 87% or about 30% of the time. In a later analysis, TCR beta V- and J-gene trimming was associated with a missense DCLRE1C variant.

Germline lookup yields CDR1 SGHTA and CDR2 FQGNSA. This CDR3 region has 13 residues. Both 60 Vbeta primers and 13 Jbeta primers went into the PCR. Here immunoSEQ multiplex PCR was the method, and the copy in TCRdb shows in-frame clones only, minus some. The sample carries 120,000 or so clones, around 75% recorded once. With regard to this clone: What it binds is unknown. Mismatch with germline at one junction end may stem from a read error.

Sequencing used PBMCs. This TCR came from a man aged 30-40 years in good health and CMV-seronegative. The rearrangement joins TRBV7-2 to TRBJ1-2, with 7 bases fitting TRBD1. In nucleotides, the CDR3 is TGTGCCAGCAGCTTAGTTCGTGAGGGGACAGTCTTTTTC. Protein: CASSLVREGTVFF.